Following are 30 T cell receptor beta chains from one sample sequenced in a study of shared clonotypes between healthy human individuals. Data came from immunoSEQ multiplex PCR; TCRdb stores just in-frame clones and leaves some out. The repertoire includes about 110,000 clones, 55% to 70% of them detected once, and approximately 23% sits in the top ten. The sequenced sample was memory CD8+ T cells sorted from blood. Stated subset: CD45RO+ cells pooled with CCR7-negative TemRA cells. All receptors come from a woman aged 25 to 39 in good health.

Ten or more counts support this clone. Additional DNA sequences in this sample encode the identical CDR3. The chain joins TRBV6-4 to TRBJ1-5; D ambiguous. Trimming cost V 6 bases and J 0 bases, with 6 bases left between them. This CDR3 has 13 residues. Germline loops: CDR1 MRHNA, CDR2 SNTAGT. The CDR3: CASSGDSNQPQHF. In DNA, the CDR3 is TGTGCCAGCAGCGGGGATAGCAATCAGCCCCAGCATTTT.

The chain employs TRBV4-2 and TRBJ2-1; a weak D match, TRBD1 (6 bases). CDR1 and CDR2 (germline): LGHNA, YNFKEQ. Trimming left V 4 bases short and J 8 bases short, with 21 bases between. The CDR3 has 16 residues. For the CDR3, the DNA is TGTGCCAGCAGCCGGGGACACAGGCAAACGGGGCATGAGCAGTTCTTC. Protein product: CASSRGHRQTGHEQFF.

The gene calls are TRBV11-2 and TRBJ1-4; D is unclear. From germline, CDR1 is SGHAT and CDR2 FQNNGV. With 1 base removed from V and 7 bases from J, the gap between germline ends came to 13 bases. The CDR3 has 15 amino acids. CDR3 DNA: TGTGCCAGCAGCTTAGTCGGCTCCGGCGGTGAAAAACTGTTTTTT. Translated: CASSLVGSGGEKLFF.

The J gene is TRBJ2-1, the V gene TRBV7-9; D is uncertain. V lost 4 bases, J lost 4 bases, and 14 bases lay in between. The CDR3 has 15 amino acids. Germline V gene data show CDR1 as SEHNR and CDR2 as FQNEAQ (reference sequence). For the CDR3, the DNA is TGTGCCAGCAGCTCCGTAAAGGAGCATTACAATGAGCAGTTCTTC. Translation gives CASSSVKEHYNEQFF.

The chain links TRBV27 to TRBJ2-7, with 9 bases fitting TRBD2. The CDR3 spans 17 residues. With V trimmed by 2 bases and J by 1 base, 9 bases remained unmatched. Per the germline V gene, CDR1 is MNHEY and CDR2 is SMNVEV (reference sequence). The CDR3 sequence: CASSLVSGLAGSYEQYF. The CDR3 region has the DNA TGTGCCAGCAGTTTAGTCTCGGGGCTAGCGGGATCCTACGAGCAGTACTTC.

This clone was detected only a few times. The chain employs TRBV27 and TRBJ2-7; no clear D gene. Trimming cost V 0 bases and J 3 bases, with 9 bases left between them. This CDR3 has 14 amino acids. Germline V CDR1 and CDR2: MNHEY, SMNVEV (reference sequence). The chain's CDR3 is CASSLSPTSYEQYF. CDR3 nucleotide sequence: TGTGCCAGCAGTTTATCCCCGACGAGCTACGAGCAGTACTTC.

This clone was observed a few times. The rearrangement links TRBV7-3 to TRBJ2-2, with D possibly TRBD1 on 5 matching bases. Germline V gives CDR1 SGHTA, CDR2 FQGTGA. V lost 5 bases, J lost 4 bases, and 8 bases lay in between. CDR3 length equals 13 residues. CDR3 sequence: CASSHRLTGELFF. Here the CDR3 DNA reads TGTGCCAGCAGCCACAGGCTCACCGGGGAGCTGTTTTTT.

The rearrangement uses TRBV27 and TRBJ2-1; maybe TRBD2 (5 bases). Between the trimmed V and J ends, which lost 1 base and 0 bases, there was a span of 34 bases. CDR3 length: 24 residues. Germline V gene data show CDR1 as MNHEY and CDR2 as SMNVEV (reference sequence). CDR3 protein: CASSLFSPAPNSADKRFSYNEQFF. The DNA of the CDR3 is TGTGCCAGCAGTTTATTCTCCCCAGCTCCTAATAGCGCTGATAAGAGGTTCTCCTACAATGAGCAGTTCTTC.

This rearrangement joins TRBV2 to TRBJ1-5; 7 bases line up with TRBD1. Germline V lookup: CDR1 SNHLY, CDR2 FYNNEI. V trimming: 5 bases; J trimming: 1 base; junction bases outside the gene matches: 5. The CDR3 is made up of 15 amino acids. The chain's CDR3 is CASSLQGGSNQPQHF. CDR3 in DNA: TGTGCCAGCAGTCTTCAGGGGGGAAGCAATCAGCCCCAGCATTTT.

In DNA form, the CDR3 reads TGTGCCAGCAGTTTTCACTCGACAGGGGTTAATGAAAAACTGTTTTTT. Translation: CASSFHSTGVNEKLFF. The chain recombines TRBV27 with TRBJ1-4; 8 positions match TRBD1. With V trimmed by 3 bases and J by 4 bases, 7 bases remained unmatched. This CDR3 spans 16 amino acids. The germline V gene has CDR1 MNHEY and CDR2 SMNVEV (reference sequence). The full variable domain, in which reference TRBV27 and TRBJ1-4 provide the parts outside the CDR3, is EAQVTQNPRYLITVTGKKLTVTCSQNMNHEYMSWYRQDPGLGLRQIYYSMNVEVTDKGDVPEGYKVSRKEKRNFPLILESPSPNQTSLYFCASSFHSTGVNEKLFFGSGTQLSVL.

This clone was seen more than once but under ten times. This CDR3 is also generated by other DNA sequences in the sample. The chain joins TRBV9 to TRBJ1-2, with D tentatively TRBD1 (5 bases). Germline-derived CDR1 and CDR2 are SGDLS and YYNGEE. Trimming stripped 2 bases from V and 3 bases from J, with 8 bases between. The CDR3 covers 13 residues. CDR3 DNA: TGTGCCAGCAGCGTGGGAGGGGACTATGGCTACACCTTC. Translated: CASSVGGDYGYTF.

This chain connects TRBV7-2 to TRBJ2-7; the D is unclear. CDR3 length: 18 residues. The germline V gene has CDR1 SGHTA and CDR2 FQGNSA. Trimming stripped 3 bases from V and 5 bases from J, with 26 bases between. CDR3 loop: CASSFRAPVLGGSHEQYF. In DNA, the CDR3 is TGTGCCAGCAGCTTCCGGGCCCCGGTTTTGGGTGGCAGCCACGAGCAGTACTTC.

To note about this clone: A read error may produce the germline difference seen at one junction end. The chain joins TRBV28 to TRBJ1-4; D unclear. This CDR3 spans 15 amino acids. Germline assignment: CDR1 MDHEN and CDR2 SYDVKM. The CDR3 sequence is CASSSPRGPDDKLFF. The CDR3 DNA reads TGTGCCAGCAGTTCTCCAAGAGGGCCGGATGACAAACTGTTTTTT.

This clone appeared many times. This chain links TRBV2 with TRBJ1-2; D is perhaps TRBD1 (5 bases). Germline lookup yields CDR1 SNHLY and CDR2 FYNNEI. V lost 9 bases and J lost 4, with 15 bases in between. The CDR3 has 13 amino acids. The CDR3 is CARKEKDSYGYTF. CDR3 in DNA: TGTGCCAGAAAAGAGAAAGACAGCTATGGCTACACCTTC.

V is TRBV27 and J is TRBJ2-7; 11 nucleotides agree with TRBD1. V was pared by 4 bases and J by 2 bases, with 1 base of the junction left unmatched. The V gene's germline CDR1 is MNHEY and CDR2 SMNVEV (reference sequence). The CDR3 length is 14 residues. Written as DNA, the CDR3 is TGTGCCAGCAGTTGGACAGGGGGCCCCTACGAGCAGTACTTC. It specifies CASSWTGGPYEQYF.

The rearrangement joins TRBV6-6 to TRBJ2-2, with 7 bases fitting TRBD1. The junction had 3 bases not matched to a gene; V was cut back by 8 bases and J by 3 bases. The CDR3 length is 13 residues. From germline, CDR1 is MNHNY and CDR2 SVGAGI (reference sequence). In DNA form, the CDR3 reads TGTGCCAGCGGGACAGACTACACCGGGGAGCTGTTTTTT. Amino acid sequence: CASGTDYTGELFF.

This clone was recorded once. This CDR3 reads CASSYSSGLSYNEQFF. CDR3 nucleotides: TGTGCCAGCAGTTACTCCAGCGGACTCTCCTACAATGAGCAGTTCTTC. The chain has TRBV6-6 and TRBJ2-1; D is perhaps TRBD2 (5 bases). From germline, CDR1 is MNHNY and CDR2 SVGAGI (reference sequence). Trimming removed 0 bases at V and 0 bases at J, with 9 bases between. The CDR3 loop spans 16 amino acids.

The chain has TRBV5-6 and TRBJ2-7; 7 bases are a match to TRBD1. Unmatched junction bases numbered 10, after V lost 1 base and J lost 3 bases. This CDR3 spans 16 amino acids. In germline, CDR1 is SGHDT, CDR2 YYEEEE. CDR3 DNA sequence: TGTGCCAGCAGCTTGTGGAGACAGGGTCGGGACTACGAGCAGTACTTC. Translation gives CASSLWRQGRDYEQYF.

This sequence joins TRBV25-1 and TRBJ2-3; TRBD1 matches 7 bases. Unmatched junction bases numbered 19, after V lost 2 bases and J lost 14 bases. The CDR3 length is 16 residues. CDR1 is MGHDK and CDR2 is SYGVNS in the germline V gene. The CDR3 is CASSEDRQGELSSRYF. DNA of the CDR3: TGTGCCAGCAGTGAAGATAGGCAGGGGGAGTTGTCCAGTCGGTATTTT.

The rearrangement joins TRBV27 to TRBJ2-4; 10 bases align to TRBD1. V gave up 2 bases and J gave up 7 bases; unmatched junction bases: 11. This CDR3 spans 17 amino acids. Germline V CDR1 and CDR2: MNHEY, SMNVEV (reference sequence). The CDR3 sequence: CASSLLLGTGAGNIQYF. CDR3 DNA sequence: TGTGCCAGCAGTTTACTCCTCGGGACAGGGGCTGGGAACATTCAGTACTTC.

The rearrangement links TRBV19 to TRBJ1-2, with D possibly being TRBD1 (6 bases). The CDR3 is 13 residues long. Trimming took 6 bases from V and 7 from J, leaving 15 bases between them. Per the germline V gene, CDR1 is LNHDA and CDR2 is SQIVND (reference sequence). CDR3 amino acids: CASRGLGTSGYTF. DNA of the CDR3: TGTGCCAGTAGGGGACTCGGGACATCTGGCTACACCTTC.

This clone was recorded a few times. J is TRBJ2-7 and V is TRBV10-2, with D unclear. Trimming took 1 base from V and 0 from J, leaving 4 bases between them. The CDR3 is made up of 13 amino acids. Per the germline V gene, CDR1 is WSHSY and CDR2 is SAAADI. The CDR3 region is CASSEFLSYEQYF. The CDR3 nucleotides are TGCGCCAGCAGTGAGTTTCTCTCCTACGAGCAGTACTTC.

The chain links TRBV4-1 to TRBJ2-5; either TRBD1 or TRBD2 may fit D (5 bases each). The DNA end favors TRBJ2-7, so the J call may be wrong. The CDR3 contains 14 residues. The germline gives CDR1 MGHRA, CDR2 YSYEKL. The CDR3 reads CASSQEAGSYEQYF. CDR3 DNA: TGCGCCAGCAGCCAAGAGGCAGGGAGCTACGAGCAGTACTTC.

The chain employs TRBV7-8 and TRBJ2-2; D is undetermined. V shed 6 bases and J shed 7 bases, with 15 bases lying between them. This CDR3 is 14 amino acids long. The germline gives CDR1 SGHVS, CDR2 FQNEAQ. The chain's CDR3 is CASSFPLPGGELFF. The CDR3 nucleotides read TGTGCCAGCAGTTTTCCTCTACCCGGCGGGGAGCTGTTTTTT. The whole variable domain, filled in from reference TRBV7-8 and TRBJ2-2, reads GAGVSQSPRYKVAKRGQDVALRCDPISGHVSLFWYQQALGQGPEFLTYFQNEAQLDKSGLPSDRFFAERPEGSVSTLKIQRTQQEDSAVYLCASSFPLPGGELFFGEGSRLTVL.

By frequency in the sample, this clone is medium-sized. The same CDR3 is also encoded by other DNA sequences in this sample. The chain uses TRBV27 and TRBJ1-5; D not certain. The CDR3 contains 14 residues. Trimming took 2 bases from V and 7 from J, leaving 12 bases between them. Germline V lookup: CDR1 MNHEY, CDR2 SMNVEV (reference sequence). CDR3 residues: CASSLSPDVQPQHF. The CDR3 nucleotides read TGTGCCAGCAGTTTAAGCCCGGATGTCCAGCCCCAGCATTTT.

The rearrangement uses TRBV30 and TRBJ2-1, with TRBD1 as a possible D gene (5 bases). Trimming cost V 2 bases and J 15 bases, with 29 bases left between them. CDR3 length: 16 residues. From germline, CDR1 is GTSNPN and CDR2 SVGIG (reference sequence). The CDR3 DNA reads TGTGCCTGGAGTCCATTGAGTGGGGCCCTCCATCTACAGCCGTTCTTC. Its translation is CAWSPLSGALHLQPFF.

This clone was seen just once. The V call is TRBV25-1, the J call TRBJ2-5; D is ambiguous. The CDR3 has 16 residues. Germline CDR1 reads MGHDK; CDR2 reads SYGVNS. The V gene lost 6 bases and the J gene lost 2 bases, with 19 bases spanning the gap. CDR3 in DNA: TGTGCCAGCAGCGTCCCAGGCGTCGGCTCTCAAGAGACCCAGTACTTC. Its translation: CASSVPGVGSQETQYF.

The V call is TRBV15, the J call TRBJ2-7; possibly TRBD1 for D (5 bases). The CDR3 contains 15 residues. Germline V gene lookup returns CDR1 LNHNV and CDR2 YYDKDF (reference sequence). V lost 0 bases and J 4 bases, leaving 13 bases between the germline ends. For the CDR3, the DNA is TGTGCCACCAGCAGAGATGGCAGGGCTAGTTACGAGCAGTACTTC. Protein product: CATSRDGRASYEQYF.

Concerning this clone: A single base is all that separates this from a far larger clone, so a read error is likely. The V call is TRBV7-2, the J call TRBJ2-1; the D is unclear. The CDR3 is 14 amino acids. Germline V gene sequence: CDR1 SGHTA, CDR2 FQGNSA. CDR3 residues: CASNLVGYYNEQFF. DNA for the CDR3: TGTGCCAGCAACTTAGTTGGTTATTACAATGAGCAGTTCTTC.

This clone was seen repeatedly, ten times or more. The identical CDR3 is also encoded by other nucleotide sequences in the sample. The chain uses TRBV27 and TRBJ2-2; D is uncertain. CDR1 is MNHEY, CDR2 SMNVEV, per germline (reference sequence). The CDR3 covers 12 residues. V dropped 5 bases and J dropped 4 bases, with 5 bases sitting between them. The DNA for the CDR3 is TGTGCCAGCAGTCCCCTCACCGGGGAGCTGTTTTTT. Protein sequence: CASSPLTGELFF.